The sequence of this T cell receptor beta chain was determined in a study of cytomegalovirus exposure and HLA in healthy donors. Findings of the study overall: In an earlier analysis, in fewer than 700 donors, most V segments appeared productive either ~90% or ~30% of the time. Among CMV-associated TCR beta chains, most appeared HLA-restricted in a later analysis. In a later analysis, TCR beta V- and J-gene trimming showed a link to a missense DCLRE1C variant. According to the study, 180 or so TCR beta chains were cytomegalovirus-associated.

Primers included in the PCR were 60 Vbeta and 13 Jbeta primers. TCRdb's copy holds only in-frame clones and misses some; the assay was immunoSEQ multiplex PCR. The sample lists some 190,000 clones; approximately 86% were seen once. A remark on this clone: What it recognizes is unknown.

The germline V gene encodes CDR1 MRHNA and CDR2 SNTAGT. Trimming removed 5 bases at V and 3 bases at J, with 14 bases between. The CDR3 runs to 15 residues. The sequenced sample consisted of PBMCs. V gene TRBV6-4 combines with J gene TRBJ1-5; a weak D match, TRBD1 (6 bases). The sequence came from a woman aged 18-35 years in good health and CMV-seronegative. The CDR3 is CASSPTGTDNQPQHF. In DNA form, the CDR3 reads TGTGCCAGCAGTCCCACAGGGACGGACAATCAGCCCCAGCATTTT.